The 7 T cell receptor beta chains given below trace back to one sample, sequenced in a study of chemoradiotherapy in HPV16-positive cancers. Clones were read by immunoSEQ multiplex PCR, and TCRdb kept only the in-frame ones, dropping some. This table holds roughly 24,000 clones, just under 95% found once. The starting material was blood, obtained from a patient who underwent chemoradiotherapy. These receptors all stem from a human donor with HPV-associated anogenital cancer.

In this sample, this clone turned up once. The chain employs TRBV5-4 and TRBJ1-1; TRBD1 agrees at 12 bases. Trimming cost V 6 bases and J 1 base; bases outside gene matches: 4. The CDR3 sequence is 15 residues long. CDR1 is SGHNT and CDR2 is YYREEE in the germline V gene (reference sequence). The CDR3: CASITGQGANTEAFF. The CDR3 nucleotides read TGTGCCAGCATCACGGGACAGGGGGCGAACACTGAAGCTTTCTTT.

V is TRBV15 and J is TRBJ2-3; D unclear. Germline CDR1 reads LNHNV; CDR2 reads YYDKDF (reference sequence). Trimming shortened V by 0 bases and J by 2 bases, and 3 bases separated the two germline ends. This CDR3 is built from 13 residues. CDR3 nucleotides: TGTGCCACCAGCAGAGAAGACACAGATACGCAGTATTTT. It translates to CATSREDTDTQYF.

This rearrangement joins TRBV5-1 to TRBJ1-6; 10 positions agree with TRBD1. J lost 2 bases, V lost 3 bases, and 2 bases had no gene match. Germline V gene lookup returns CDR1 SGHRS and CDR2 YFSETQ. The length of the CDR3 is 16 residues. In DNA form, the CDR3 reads TGCGCCAGCAGCTCTGGACAGGGGGCCTATAATTCACCCCTCCACTTT. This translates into CASSSGQGAYNSPLHF.

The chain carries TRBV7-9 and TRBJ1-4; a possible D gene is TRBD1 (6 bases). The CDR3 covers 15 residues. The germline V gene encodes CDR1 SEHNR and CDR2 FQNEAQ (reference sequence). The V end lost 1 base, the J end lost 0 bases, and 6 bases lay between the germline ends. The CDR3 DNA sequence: TGTGCCAGCAGCTTAGGGACAGCAACTAATGAAAAACTGTTTTTT. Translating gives CASSLGTATNEKLFF.

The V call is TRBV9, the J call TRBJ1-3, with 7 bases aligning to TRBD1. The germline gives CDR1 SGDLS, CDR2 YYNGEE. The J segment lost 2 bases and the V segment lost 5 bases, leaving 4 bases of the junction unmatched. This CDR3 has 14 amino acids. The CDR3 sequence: CASREGAAGNTIYF. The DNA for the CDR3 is TGTGCCAGCAGAGAGGGGGCGGCTGGAAACACCATATATTTT.

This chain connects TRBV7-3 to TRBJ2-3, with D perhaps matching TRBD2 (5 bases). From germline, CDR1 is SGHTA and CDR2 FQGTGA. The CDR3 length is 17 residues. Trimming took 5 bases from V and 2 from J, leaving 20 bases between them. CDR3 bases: TGTGCCAGCAGCCCTCGAGTAGGGAGTGTATTCACAGATACGCAGTATTTT. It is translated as CASSPRVGSVFTDTQYF.

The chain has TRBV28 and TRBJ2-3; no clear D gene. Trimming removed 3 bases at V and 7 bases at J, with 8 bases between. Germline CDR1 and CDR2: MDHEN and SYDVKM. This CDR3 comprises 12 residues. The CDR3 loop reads CASSFGSHTQYF. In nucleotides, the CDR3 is TGTGCCAGCAGTTTTGGTTCGCATACGCAGTATTTT.